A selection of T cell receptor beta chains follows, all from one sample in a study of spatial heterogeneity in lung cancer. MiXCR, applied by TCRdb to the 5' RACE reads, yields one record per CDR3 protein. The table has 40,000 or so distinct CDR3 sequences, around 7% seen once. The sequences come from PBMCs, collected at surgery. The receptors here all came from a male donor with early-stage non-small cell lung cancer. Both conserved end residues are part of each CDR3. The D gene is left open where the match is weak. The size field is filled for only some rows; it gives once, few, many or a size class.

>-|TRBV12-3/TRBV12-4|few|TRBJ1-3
CASSLMEHSGNTIYF
TGTGCCAGCAGTTTAATGGAACACTCTGGAAACACCATATATTTT
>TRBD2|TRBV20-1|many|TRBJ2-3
CSVDATSGGAIDTQYF
TGCAGTGTTGACGCGACTAGCGGGGGGGCGATAGATACGCAGTATTTT
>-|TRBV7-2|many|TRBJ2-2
CASSLVWLNTGELFF
TGTGCCAGCAGCTTAGTTTGGCTGAACACCGGGGAGCTGTTTTTT
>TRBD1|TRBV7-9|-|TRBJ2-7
CASSPPWQGAPEQYF
TGTGCCAGCAGCCCACCCTGGCAGGGGGCCCCCGAGCAGTACTTC
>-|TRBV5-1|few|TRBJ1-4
CASSFSGGYSTTNEKLFF
TGCGCCAGCAGCTTTTCGGGGGGCTACTCTACAACTAATGAAAAACTGTTTTTT
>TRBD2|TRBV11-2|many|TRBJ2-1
CASSLDWGGAHEQFF
TGTGCCAGCAGCTTAGATTGGGGAGGGGCCCATGAGCAGTTCTTC
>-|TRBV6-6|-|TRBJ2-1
CASSAGINEQFF
TGTGCCAGCAGCGCTGGAATTAATGAGCAGTTCTTC
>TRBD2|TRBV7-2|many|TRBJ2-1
CASSQRGLAGFRVKDEQFF
TGTGCCAGCAGCCAAAGGGGCCTAGCGGGATTCAGGGTGAAGGATGAGCAGTTCTTC
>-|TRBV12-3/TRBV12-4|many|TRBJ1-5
CASSLISGNQYNQPQHF
TGTGCCAGCAGTTTAATCTCAGGGAATCAGTACAATCAGCCCCAGCATTTT
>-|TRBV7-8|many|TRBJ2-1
CASSLAATAPYNEQFF
TGTGCCAGCAGCTTAGCGGCCACTGCCCCCTACAATGAGCAGTTCTTC
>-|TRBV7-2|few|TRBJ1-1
CASSLFKGPEAFF
TGTGCCAGCAGCTTATTCAAGGGACCTGAAGCTTTCTTT
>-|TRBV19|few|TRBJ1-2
CASSIQGDYGYTF
TGTGCCAGTAGTATCCAGGGTGACTATGGCTACACCTTC
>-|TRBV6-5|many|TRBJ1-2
CASISGPFPLYGYTF
TGTGCCAGCATTTCAGGACCCTTCCCCCTTTATGGCTACACCTTC
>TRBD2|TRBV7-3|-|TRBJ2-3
CASSPRLAGSTDTQYF
TGTGCCAGCAGCCCCCGACTAGCGGGTAGCACAGATACGCAGTATTTT
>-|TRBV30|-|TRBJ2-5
CAWSSSGPETQYF
TGTGCCTGGAGTTCCTCTGGGCCAGAGACCCAGTACTTC
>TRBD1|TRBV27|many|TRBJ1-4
CASSSTQGPNEKLFF
TGTGCCAGCAGTTCTACACAGGGGCCTAATGAAAAACTGTTTTTT